This T cell receptor (beta chain) stems from a study of T cell responses to AZD1222 COVID-19 vaccine (dated by TCRdb to 2020 to 2022). About the full investigation: Because spike-specific TCR depth and breadth did not differ between the two schedules, AZD1222 recipients who got a second dose at roughly 4 weeks were pooled with those who got a second dose at roughly 12 weeks. A total of just over 230 trial participants underwent TCR sequencing, of whom approximately 200 had received two doses of AZD1222 and about 25 had received two doses of the MenACWY control vaccine. Trial participants were enrolled by age into subgroups of 18-55, 56-69 and 70-plus years, and around 150, 29 and 61 TCR-sequenced participants, respectively, were included in these subgroups. Here is what the overall study found, with its caveats: Only five or six AZD1222 recipients were SARS-CoV-2 seropositive at baseline, limiting conclusions about previously exposed vaccinees. Spike-specific TCR breadth and depth rose significantly after two AZD1222 doses compared with day 0 and with MenACWY recipients. Because no day 14 peak-response samples were available, the repertoires could be characterized only after the peak T cell response. The 56-69-year group was small, and its depth increase did not reach significance, likely because of low power. Epitopes outside the regions mutated in the B.1.351 and B.1.1.7 variants were reportedly recognized by nearly half of the unique spike-specific TCRs. The vaccine-associated CD4 TCRs covered the entire spike protein, and the dominant responses fell in regions 160-218 and 743-854. Participants were mostly white British and included more females than males, and it was suggested by the authors that clonal diversity may have been underestimated.

As concerns this clone: Its target antigen remains unknown. Per-base qualities were not stored, and no clone one base away is much larger.

The cysteine opens and the phenylalanine closes a CDR3 of 16 amino acids. CDR3 DNA only is kept here, 48 bases in frame from base 1. The germline V gene gives CDR1 as MRHNA and CDR2 as SNTAGT. Trimming costs V 0 bases and J 1 base, and their ends lie 11 bases apart. The CDR3 regions of human TCRbeta chains were subjected to immunosequencing. In the paper's pipeline: Repertoire TCRs were checked for matches against a reference library of SARS-CoV-2-specific TCRs that had been generated using the MIRA antigen-specificity platform. Breadth was defined as the fraction of unique TCRs that were SARS-CoV-2-associated. Depth was defined as the fraction of total T cells that were SARS-CoV-2-associated. Using the MIRA data, every spike-specific TCR was mapped to the spike region that the TCR reacted to and assigned to either a CD4 or a CD8 class. Log10-transformed breadth and depth values were compared by one-way ANOVA with Sidak's multiple comparisons tests. The source is immuneACCESS, and TCRdb retained only in-frame sequences with V and J called. Part of the clones is not carried over; for the studies checked, unresolved V genes explain less than half of this, and the remainder is unexplained. The DNA was the basis for D and trimming; V, J and clone size are from that table. This sample has around 130,000 clones in its table, and 85% to 90% of those were observed once. The ten largest clones add up to 10% to 15% of the sample.

The time point label, read with the paper, signifies: baseline before first vaccination. The vaccinee samples were drawn from two UK trials, COV001 and COV002, one of which was a single-blind randomized controlled phase 2/3 trial testing AZD1222 (ChAdOx1 nCoV-19) in healthy adults. For TCRbeta chain sequencing, PBMC samples were collected from trial participants at day 0 and at day 28 after the second dose. The origin of this receptor is an adult in good health. The sample consisted of peripheral blood, taken on day 0 of AZD1222 vaccination. The sequence joins TRBV6-4 to TRBJ2-3, and TRBD2 may be the D gene, going by 6 matching bases. The nucleotide sequence reads TGTGCCAGCAGTGACTCGGGAGGATCTGGCACAGATACGCAGTATTTT. Translated, this gives CASSDSGGSGTDTQYF.